This is a list of T cell receptor beta chains from one sample in a study of cytotoxic CD8 clonotypes in ibrutinib-treated CLL. Here immunoSEQ multiplex PCR was the method, and the copy in TCRdb shows in-frame clones only, minus some. The sample shows tens of thousands of clones, about nine tenths of them seen only once. Sequences were derived from PBMCs, sampled after 12 months of ibrutinib treatment. The origin of the receptors is a human donor with chronic lymphocytic leukemia. CDR3s include the opening cysteine and the closing phenylalanine or tryptophan. The D gene is left open where the match is weak. Rows give clone size only sometimes, using once, few, many, or a class for an expanded clone.

j_call d_call cdr3_length clone_size v_call cdr3_aa cdr3_nt
TRBJ2-7 . 12 . TRBV2 CASRGDGYEQYF TGTGCCAGCAGGGGGGACGGCTACGAGCAGTACTTC
TRBJ1-1 TRBD1 15 . TRBV6-6 CASSRDSTANTEAFF TGTGCCAGCAGTAGGGACAGCACAGCGAACACTGAAGCTTTCTTT
TRBJ2-7 TRBD1 16 . TRBV7-8 CASSGTPGTASYEQYF TGTGCCAGCAGCGGTACCCCCGGGACAGCCTCCTACGAGCAGTACTTC
TRBJ2-7 . 17 . TRBV4-3 CASSQDHAQGGWYEQYF TGCGCCAGCAGCCAAGATCACGCGCAGGGGGGTTGGTACGAGCAGTACTTC
TRBJ1-4 . 16 . TRBV5-5 CASSLEQFLDNEKLFF TGTGCCAGCAGCTTGGAACAGTTTTTGGATAATGAAAAACTGTTTTTT
TRBJ2-1 TRBD2 15 . TRBV4-2 CASGLLAGPRGEQFF TGTGCCAGCGGCTTACTAGCGGGACCCCGGGGTGAGCAGTTCTTC
TRBJ2-7 . 13 . TRBV7-2 CASRITIGYEQYF TGTGCCAGCAGGATTACGATAGGGTACGAGCAGTACTTC
TRBJ1-1 . 14 . TRBV29-1 CSVAGEWGITEAFF TGCAGCGTTGCCGGGGAATGGGGAATCACTGAAGCTTTCTTT
TRBJ1-2 . 12 . TRBV19 CASRDSNYGYTF TGTGCCAGTAGGGACAGCAACTATGGCTACACCTTC
TRBJ1-5 . 17 . TRBV28 CASTLTLTGSDNQPQHF TGTGCCAGCACCCTAACACTTACGGGGTCTGACAATCAGCCCCAGCATTTT
TRBJ2-5 . 14 . TRBV19 CATADSHHQETQYF TGTGCCACCGCGGACAGTCATCACCAAGAGACCCAGTACTTC
TRBJ2-7 . 12 . TRBV18 CASSPPGLEQYF TGTGCCAGCTCACCACCAGGCCTCGAGCAGTACTTC
TRBJ2-2 . 14 . TRBV7-3 CASSLSRNTGELFF TGTGCCAGCAGCTTATCTAGGAACACCGGGGAGCTGTTTTTT
TRBJ2-7 . 12 . TRBV2 CASSRLAYEQYF TGTGCCAGCAGTCGTCTGGCCTACGAGCAGTACTTC
TRBJ2-7 . 12 few TRBV27 CASSLSTRELYF TGTGCCAGCAGTTTATCTACACGGGAGCTGTACTTC
TRBJ2-1 . 12 . TRBV25-1 CASSDTGLEQFF TGTGCCAGCAGTGATACTGGTCTTGAGCAGTTCTTC
TRBJ2-5 TRBD1 16 . TRBV5-4 CASSLEDRPLGETQYF TGTGCCAGCAGCTTGGAGGACAGGCCCTTGGGAGAGACCCAGTACTTC
TRBJ2-3 TRBD2 16 . TRBV29-1 CSVDGMTSGGLNTQYF TGCAGCGTTGACGGAATGACTAGCGGAGGGCTTAATACGCAGTATTTT
TRBJ1-2 TRBD1 17 . TRBV2 CASSDKAGQAPLGGYTF TGTGCCAGCAGCGACAAAGCGGGACAGGCCCCTTTGGGTGGCTACACCTTC
TRBJ2-3 TRBD1 15 once TRBV7-3 CASSNTGARTDTQYF TGTGCCAGCAGCAACACAGGGGCTCGCACAGATACGCAGTATTTT
TRBJ1-2 TRBD1 13 . TRBV5-1 CASSFDRGYGYTF TGCGCCAGCAGCTTCGACAGGGGCTATGGCTACACCTTC
TRBJ2-7 TRBD2 14 once TRBV6-1 CASKTGGGPGEQYF TGTGCCAGCAAAACCGGGGGAGGGCCAGGCGAGCAGTACTTC
TRBJ1-5 TRBD1 15 . TRBV19 CASSMGKGAGQPQHF TGTGCCAGTAGTATGGGGAAGGGGGCTGGACAGCCCCAGCATTTT
TRBJ2-1 TRBD2 12 . TRBV10-1 CASSEKREWKFF TGCGCCAGCAGTGAGAAGCGGGAGTGGAAGTTCTTC
TRBJ2-4 . 14 . TRBV11-3 CASSRTVAKNIQYF TGTGCCAGCAGTAGGACAGTAGCCAAAAACATTCAGTACTTC
TRBJ2-1 TRBD2 14 . TRBV18 CASSPGLADNEQFF TGTGCCAGCTCACCTGGACTAGCGGACAATGAGCAGTTCTTC
TRBJ2-7 . 12 . TRBV29-1 CSVTVDSYEQYF TGCAGCGTAACAGTTGATTCCTACGAGCAGTACTTC
TRBJ1-6 . 13 . TRBV30 CAWSPDRNSPLHF TGTGCCTGGAGCCCTGACCGTAATTCACCCCTCCACTTT
TRBJ2-1 TRBD2 18 . TRBV28 CASSWILAGEGPDNEQFF TGTGCCAGCAGTTGGATTCTAGCGGGAGAAGGACCGGACAATGAGCAGTTCTTC
TRBJ2-7 . 13 . TRBV27 CASSHGRDYEQYF TGTGCCAGCAGCCACGGACGTGACTACGAGCAGTACTTC
TRBJ2-2 . 12 few TRBV9 CASSVGIGELFF TGTGCCAGCAGCGTAGGGATAGGGGAGCTGTTTTTT
TRBJ2-3 TRBD2 16 once TRBV6-1 CASSEGREGGADTQYF TGTGCCAGCAGTGAGGGGCGGGAGGGGGGAGCAGATACGCAGTATTTT
TRBJ2-3 . 17 . TRBV28 CASSFPRQGQDTDTQYF TGTGCCAGCAGTTTTCCCAGGCAGGGTCAAGACACAGATACGCAGTATTTT
TRBJ2-7 . 14 . TRBV18 CASSPPASSYEQYF TGTGCCAGCTCACCACCGGCTAGCTCCTACGAGCAGTACTTC
TRBJ2-7 . 13 once TRBV12-5 CASGTAPLYEQYF TGTGCTAGTGGTACCGCTCCCCTCTACGAGCAGTACTTC
TRBJ1-5 . 14 few TRBV5-1 CASSLEGGNQPQHF TGCGCCAGCAGCTTGGAAGGGGGCAATCAGCCCCAGCATTTT
TRBJ2-7 TRBD1 14 . TRBV11-2 CASSPGQGLHEQYF TGTGCCAGCAGCCCCGGACAGGGGCTTCACGAGCAGTACTTC
TRBJ2-1 . 18 once TRBV19 CASSIFGWGGTEGHEQFF TGTGCCAGTAGTATTTTCGGGTGGGGCGGGACGGAGGGCCATGAGCAGTTCTTC
TRBJ1-1 . 14 . TRBV7-9 CASSLQAQEPEAFF TGTGCCAGCAGCCTACAAGCCCAGGAGCCTGAAGCTTTCTTT
TRBJ1-3 . 15 . TRBV11-2 CASSLTASSGNTIYF TGTGCCAGCAGCTTAACAGCGTCCTCTGGAAACACCATATATTTT
TRBJ1-5 TRBD1 15 . TRBV19 CASSMGQGAVQPQHF TGTGCCAGTAGTATGGGGCAGGGGGCCGTGCAGCCCCAGCATTTT
TRBJ1-5 . 16 once TRBV6-6 CASSYAGSRGNQPQHF TGTGCCAGCAGTTACGCGGGTTCCCGGGGCAATCAGCCCCAGCATTTT
TRBJ1-2 . 14 . TRBV19 CASSISGAPGGYTF TGTGCCAGTAGTATCTCGGGGGCTCCAGGTGGCTACACCTTC